The rows below give T cell receptor beta chains drawn from one sample of a study of cytomegalovirus exposure and HLA in healthy donors. Here immunoSEQ multiplex PCR was the method, and the copy in TCRdb shows in-frame clones only, minus some. The table records more than 300,000 clones, roughly 90% of them present only once. Sequences were obtained from PBMCs. The receptors were sampled from a woman under 30 in good health and CMV-seronegative. Both conserved end residues are trimmed from each CDR3. The order of the fields is J gene, V gene, CDR3 protein.

J gene: TRBJ1-1
V gene: TRBV6-1
CDR3 protein: ASSGNSAGNTEAF

J gene: TRBJ1-2
V gene: TRBV30
CDR3 protein: AWSRRDTGYT

J gene: TRBJ2-7
V gene: TRBV5-1
CDR3 protein: ASSGTGDEQY

J gene: TRBJ2-7
V gene: TRBV5-6
CDR3 protein: ASSPGVGEQY

J gene: TRBJ2-1
V gene: TRBV5-1
CDR3 protein: ASGLGRRGLAIGAEQF

J gene: TRBJ2-7
V gene: TRBV9
CDR3 protein: ASSVSSGRSGEQY

J gene: TRBJ2-1
V gene: TRBV6-5
CDR3 protein: ASSYADTYNEQF

J gene: TRBJ2-7
V gene: TRBV18
CDR3 protein: ASSRGQGANEQY

J gene: TRBJ2-2
V gene: TRBV4-1
CDR3 protein: ASSHPTHSGELF

J gene: TRBJ2-1
V gene: TRBV11-3
CDR3 protein: ASSPQGGRVNEQF

J gene: TRBJ2-2
V gene: TRBV27
CDR3 protein: ASTTLAGEAGELF

J gene: TRBJ2-3
V gene: TRBV5-1
CDR3 protein: ASSLDSVTDTQY

J gene: TRBJ1-1
V gene: TRBV5-1
CDR3 protein: ASSLGQGVADTEAF

J gene: TRBJ2-5
V gene: TRBV5-4
CDR3 protein: ASSSVAGQYQETQY

J gene: TRBJ2-5
V gene: TRBV15
CDR3 protein: ATSRDTGTETQY

J gene: TRBJ1-5
V gene: TRBV28
CDR3 protein: ASTYTGTGLSQPQH

J gene: TRBJ1-4
V gene: TRBV4-3
CDR3 protein: ASSPGVGEKLF

J gene: TRBJ2-7
V gene: TRBV27
CDR3 protein: ASSGSGYEQY

J gene: TRBJ1-1
V gene: TRBV4-1
CDR3 protein: ASSQVAAMNTEAF

J gene: TRBJ2-3
V gene: TRBV5-1
CDR3 protein: ASSPGLAGGQDTQY

J gene: TRBJ2-3
V gene: TRBV6-1
CDR3 protein: ASSEAFPFILAGGTDTQY

J gene: TRBJ1-2
V gene: TRBV4-3
CDR3 protein: ASSQEMTGTGRDGYT

J gene: TRBJ1-2
V gene: TRBV6-1
CDR3 protein: ASSELPAGGYGYT

J gene: TRBJ1-4
V gene: TRBV6-9
CDR3 protein: ARGERGRESDEKLF

J gene: TRBJ2-1
V gene: TRBV5-1
CDR3 protein: ASSLLAGSTEQF

J gene: TRBJ1-1
V gene: TRBV5-4
CDR3 protein: ASSLGGRLNTEAF

J gene: TRBJ2-2
V gene: TRBV9
CDR3 protein: ASSVSLAGWGGELF

J gene: TRBJ2-2
V gene: TRBV28
CDR3 protein: ASSLRRWAGEAGELF

J gene: TRBJ2-2
V gene: TRBV9
CDR3 protein: ASSVDLAGNTGELF

J gene: TRBJ1-1
V gene: TRBV18
CDR3 protein: ASSVVDRLNTEAF

J gene: TRBJ2-7
V gene: TRBV5-7
CDR3 protein: ASSETGTGVYEQY

J gene: TRBJ2-1
V gene: TRBV5-6
CDR3 protein: ASSLRLAGANEQF

J gene: TRBJ2-7
V gene: TRBV7-3
CDR3 protein: ASSFTGGYSYEQY

J gene: TRBJ2-7
V gene: TRBV25-1
CDR3 protein: ASSESGRSSYEQY

J gene: TRBJ2-2
V gene: TRBV5-1
CDR3 protein: ASSFSSASNTGELF

J gene: TRBJ2-1
V gene: TRBV6-1
CDR3 protein: ASSTLRNEQF

J gene: TRBJ1-1
V gene: TRBV6-5
CDR3 protein: ASTPDRGVGTEAF

J gene: TRBJ2-3
V gene: TRBV11-2
CDR3 protein: ASSLGPSDTDTQY

J gene: TRBJ2-4
V gene: TRBV6-6
CDR3 protein: ASRRSGDNKNIQY

J gene: TRBJ2-7
V gene: TRBV27
CDR3 protein: ASSFSGTDYEQY

J gene: TRBJ1-1
V gene: TRBV18
CDR3 protein: ASSPNRENTEAF

J gene: TRBJ1-4
V gene: TRBV28
CDR3 protein: ASCPQATNEKLF

J gene: TRBJ2-3
V gene: TRBV6-5
CDR3 protein: ASSYSLSLAGAAQY